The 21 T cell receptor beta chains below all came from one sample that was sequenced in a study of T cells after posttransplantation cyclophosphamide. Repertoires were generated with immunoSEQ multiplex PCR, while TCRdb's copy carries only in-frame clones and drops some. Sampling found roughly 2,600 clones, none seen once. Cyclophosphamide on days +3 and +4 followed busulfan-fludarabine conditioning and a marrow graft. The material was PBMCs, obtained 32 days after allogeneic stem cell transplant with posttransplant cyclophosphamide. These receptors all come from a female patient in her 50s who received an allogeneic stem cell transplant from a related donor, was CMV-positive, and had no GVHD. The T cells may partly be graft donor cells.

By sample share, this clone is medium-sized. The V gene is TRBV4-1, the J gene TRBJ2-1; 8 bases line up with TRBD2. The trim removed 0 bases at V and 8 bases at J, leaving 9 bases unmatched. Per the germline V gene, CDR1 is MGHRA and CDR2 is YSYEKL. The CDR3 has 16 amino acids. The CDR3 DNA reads TGCGCCAGCAGCCAAGACCCAGCGGGAGCTAGGGATGAGCAGTTCTTC. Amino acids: CASSQDPAGARDEQFF.

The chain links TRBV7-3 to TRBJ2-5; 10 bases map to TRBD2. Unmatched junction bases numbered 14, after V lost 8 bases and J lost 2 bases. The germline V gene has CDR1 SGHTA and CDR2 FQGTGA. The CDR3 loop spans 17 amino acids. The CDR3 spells CASDRPKREGPQETQYF. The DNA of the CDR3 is TGTGCCAGCGATCGTCCCAAGCGGGAGGGCCCGCAAGAGACCCAGTACTTC.

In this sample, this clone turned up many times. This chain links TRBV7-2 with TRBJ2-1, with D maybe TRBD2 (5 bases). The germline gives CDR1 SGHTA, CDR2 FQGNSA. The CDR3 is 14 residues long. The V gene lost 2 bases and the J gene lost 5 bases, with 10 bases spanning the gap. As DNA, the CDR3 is TGTGCCAGCAGCTTACAGTCCGGGGACAATGAGCAGTTCTTC. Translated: CASSLQSGDNEQFF.

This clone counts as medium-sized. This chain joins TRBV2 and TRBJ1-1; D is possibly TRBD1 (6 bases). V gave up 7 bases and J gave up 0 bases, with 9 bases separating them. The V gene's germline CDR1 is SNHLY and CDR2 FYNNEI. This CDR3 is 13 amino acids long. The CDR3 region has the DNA TGTGCCAGCATCTCAGGGGTGAACACTGAAGCTTTCTTT. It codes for CASISGVNTEAFF.

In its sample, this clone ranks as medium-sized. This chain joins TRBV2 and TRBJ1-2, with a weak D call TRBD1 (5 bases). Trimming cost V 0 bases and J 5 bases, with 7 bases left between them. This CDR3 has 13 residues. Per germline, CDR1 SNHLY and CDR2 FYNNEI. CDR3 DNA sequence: TGTGCCAGCAGTGAAGCGCGGGGGTATGGCTACACCTTC. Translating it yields CASSEARGYGYTF.

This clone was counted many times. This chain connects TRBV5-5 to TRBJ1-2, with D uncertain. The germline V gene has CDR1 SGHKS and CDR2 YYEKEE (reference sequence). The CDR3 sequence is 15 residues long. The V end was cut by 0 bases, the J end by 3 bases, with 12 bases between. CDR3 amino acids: CASSLVLADYYGYTF. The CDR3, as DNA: TGTGCCAGCAGCTTGGTCCTGGCAGATTACTATGGCTACACCTTC.

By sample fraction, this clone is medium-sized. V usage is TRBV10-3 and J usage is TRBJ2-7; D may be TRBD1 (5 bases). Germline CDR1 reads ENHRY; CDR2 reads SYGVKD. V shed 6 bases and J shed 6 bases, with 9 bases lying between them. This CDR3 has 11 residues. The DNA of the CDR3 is TGTGCCATCAGCAGAACAGGCGAGCAGTACTTC. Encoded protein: CAISRTGEQYF.

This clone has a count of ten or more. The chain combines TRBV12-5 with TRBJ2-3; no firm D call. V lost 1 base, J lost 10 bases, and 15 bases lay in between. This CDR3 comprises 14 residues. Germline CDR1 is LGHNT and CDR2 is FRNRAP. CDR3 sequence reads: CASGLEPPRLAQYF. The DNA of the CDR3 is TGTGCTAGTGGTTTGGAACCGCCCCGGTTGGCGCAGTATTTT.

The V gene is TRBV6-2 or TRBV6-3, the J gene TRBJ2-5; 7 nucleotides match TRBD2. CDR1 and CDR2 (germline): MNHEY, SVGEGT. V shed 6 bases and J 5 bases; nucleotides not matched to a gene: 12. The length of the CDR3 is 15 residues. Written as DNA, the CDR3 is TGTGCCAGCAGACGCCCCGGACTAGTAGACGAGACCCAGTACTTC. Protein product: CASRRPGLVDETQYF.

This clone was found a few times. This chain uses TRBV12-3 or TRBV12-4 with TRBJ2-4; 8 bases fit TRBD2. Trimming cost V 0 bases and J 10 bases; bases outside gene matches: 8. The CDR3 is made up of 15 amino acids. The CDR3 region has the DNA TGTGCCAGCAGTTTAGCGCAGCGGGGGAGAGGGATTCAGTACTTC. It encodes CASSLAQRGRGIQYF.

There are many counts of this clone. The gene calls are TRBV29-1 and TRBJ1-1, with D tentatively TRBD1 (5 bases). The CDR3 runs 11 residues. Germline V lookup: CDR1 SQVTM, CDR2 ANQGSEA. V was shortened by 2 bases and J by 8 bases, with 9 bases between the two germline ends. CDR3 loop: CSVERNREAFF. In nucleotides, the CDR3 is TGCAGCGTTGAAAGAAACAGGGAAGCTTTCTTT.

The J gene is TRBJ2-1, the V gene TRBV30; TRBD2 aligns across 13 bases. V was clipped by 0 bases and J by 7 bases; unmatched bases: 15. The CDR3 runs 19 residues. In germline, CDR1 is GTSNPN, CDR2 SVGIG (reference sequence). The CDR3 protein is CAWSVTPLTSGRAGNEQFF. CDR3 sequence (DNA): TGTGCCTGGAGTGTCACACCCTTAACTAGCGGGAGGGCCGGGAATGAGCAGTTCTTC.

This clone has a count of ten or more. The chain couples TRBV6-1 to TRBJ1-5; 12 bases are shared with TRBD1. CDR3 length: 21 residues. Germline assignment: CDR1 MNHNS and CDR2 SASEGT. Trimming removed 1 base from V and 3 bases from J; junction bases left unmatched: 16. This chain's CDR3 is CASSEEFMGQGAFSFNQPQHF. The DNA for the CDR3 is TGTGCCAGCAGTGAAGAATTTATGGGACAGGGGGCTTTCTCCTTCAATCAGCCCCAGCATTTT.

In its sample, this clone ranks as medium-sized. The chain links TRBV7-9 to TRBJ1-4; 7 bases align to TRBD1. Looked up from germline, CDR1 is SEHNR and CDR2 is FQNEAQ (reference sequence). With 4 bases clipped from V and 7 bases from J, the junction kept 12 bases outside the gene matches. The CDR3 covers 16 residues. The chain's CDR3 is CASSSNTGVESEKLFF. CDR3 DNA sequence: TGTGCCAGCAGCTCAAACACAGGGGTTGAGAGTGAAAAACTGTTTTTT.

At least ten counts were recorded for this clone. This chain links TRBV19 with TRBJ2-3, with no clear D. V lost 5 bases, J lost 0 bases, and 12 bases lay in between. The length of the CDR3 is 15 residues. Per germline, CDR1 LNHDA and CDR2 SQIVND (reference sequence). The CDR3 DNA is TGTGCCAGTAGTTATGGTGTGGCTAGCACAGATACGCAGTATTTT. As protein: CASSYGVASTDTQYF.

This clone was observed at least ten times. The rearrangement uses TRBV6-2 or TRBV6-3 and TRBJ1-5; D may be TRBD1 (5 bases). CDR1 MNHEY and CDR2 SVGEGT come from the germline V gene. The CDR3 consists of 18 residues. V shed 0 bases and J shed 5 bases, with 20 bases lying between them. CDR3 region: CASSYSYLEDTYYQPQHF. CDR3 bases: TGTGCCAGCAGTTACTCATACTTGGAGGACACATACTATCAGCCCCAGCATTTT.

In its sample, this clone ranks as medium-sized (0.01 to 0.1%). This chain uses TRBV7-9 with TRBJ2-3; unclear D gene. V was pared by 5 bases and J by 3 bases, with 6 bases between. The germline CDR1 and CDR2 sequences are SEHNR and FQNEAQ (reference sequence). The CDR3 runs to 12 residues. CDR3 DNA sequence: TGTGCCAGCAGCCCCCAAACAGATACGCAGTATTTT. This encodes CASSPQTDTQYF.

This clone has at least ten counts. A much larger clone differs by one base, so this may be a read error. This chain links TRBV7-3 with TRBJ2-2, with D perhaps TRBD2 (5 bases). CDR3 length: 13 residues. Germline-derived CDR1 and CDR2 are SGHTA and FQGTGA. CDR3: CAGSLTSTGELFF. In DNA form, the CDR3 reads TGTGCCGGCAGCTTAACTAGCACCGGGGAGCTGTTTTTT.

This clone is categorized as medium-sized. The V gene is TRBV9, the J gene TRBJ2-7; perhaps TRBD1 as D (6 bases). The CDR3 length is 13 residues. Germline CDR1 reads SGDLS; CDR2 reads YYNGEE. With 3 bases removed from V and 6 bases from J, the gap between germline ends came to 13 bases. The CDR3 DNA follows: TGTGCCAGCAGCGCCCGACAGGTATCCGAGCAGTACTTC. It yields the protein CASSARQVSEQYF.

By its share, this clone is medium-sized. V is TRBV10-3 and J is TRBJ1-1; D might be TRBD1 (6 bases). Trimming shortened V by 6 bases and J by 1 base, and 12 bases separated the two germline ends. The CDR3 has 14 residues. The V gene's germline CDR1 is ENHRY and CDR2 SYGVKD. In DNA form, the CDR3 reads TGTGCCATCAGCGGACAGCGGGGGAACACTGAAGCTTTCTTT. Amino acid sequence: CAISGQRGNTEAFF.

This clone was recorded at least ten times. This chain's CDR3 is CASSVGPVNTEAFF. The CDR3 DNA follows: TGTGCCAGCAGCGTAGGTCCAGTTAACACTGAAGCTTTCTTT. V gene TRBV9 combines with J gene TRBJ1-1; D call uncertain. Germline V lookup: CDR1 SGDLS, CDR2 YYNGEE. V lost 0 bases to trimming and J lost 2 bases, with 8 bases between them. This CDR3 is 14 amino acids long.